This is a list of T cell receptor beta chains from one sample in a study of cytomegalovirus exposure and HLA in healthy donors. The repertoire was sequenced with immunoSEQ multiplex PCR; TCRdb's copy has only in-frame clones and lacks some. This table has under 140,000 clones, about four fifths appearing once. Sequenced input: PBMCs. These receptors all stem from a woman aged 60-70 years in good health and CMV-seropositive. The CDR3 runs from the conserved cysteine through the conserved F or W. A D gene is named only where the DNA matches it firmly. Some rows mark clone size as missing; the rest say once, few, many or name a class of expanded clone.

clone size | J gene | V gene | D gene | CDR3 DNA | CDR3 protein
. | TRBJ2-3 | TRBV4-1 | TRBD2 | TGCGCCAGCAGCCAAGAGGCTAGCGGGAGGGTTGCTAGCACAGATACGCAGTATTTT | CASSQEASGRVASTDTQYF
. | TRBJ2-1 | TRBV6-1 | TRBD2 | TGTGCCAGCAGTTATCTGAGCGGGGATGATGAGCAGTTCTTC | CASSYLSGDDEQFF
. | TRBJ2-7 | TRBV6-1 | TRBD2 | TGTGCCAGCAGTGAACTCCTTAGCGGGTCAACCTACGAGCAGTACTTC | CASSELLSGSTYEQYF
. | TRBJ2-1 | TRBV5-1 | . | TGCGCCAGCAGCTTCGGACAATCCAATGAGCAGTTCTTC | CASSFGQSNEQFF
. | TRBJ1-4 | TRBV9 | . | TGTGCCAGCAGCGTAGAAGGCAGGGTTACTGAAAAACTGTTTTTT | CASSVEGRVTEKLFF
. | TRBJ2-7 | TRBV7-8 | TRBD2 | TGTGCCAGCAGCCCGACCCCCCTTTGGATAGCGGGACCAAAATACGAGCAGTACTTC | CASSPTPLWIAGPKYEQYF
. | TRBJ1-2 | TRBV10-2 | . | TGCGCCAGCAGTGATTCACGGGCGGGTGGCTACACCTTC | CASSDSRAGGYTF
once | TRBJ2-1 | TRBV4-1 | . | TGCGCCAGCAGCCAAGGACCCATGGCTAGAAATATAGACAATGAGCAGTTCTTC | CASSQGPMARNIDNEQFF
. | TRBJ2-7 | TRBV18 | . | TGTGCCAGCTCACCGGGCGCCTTGGTCTACGAGCAGTACTTC | CASSPGALVYEQYF
. | TRBJ2-5 | TRBV5-6 | TRBD2 | TGTGCCAGCAGCTGGAGCGGGGGGTCAGAGACCCAGTACTTC | CASSWSGGSETQYF
few | TRBJ1-2 | TRBV4-1 | . | TGCGCCAGCAGCCAAGAGGCCAAGCGGGTTGGCTACACCTTC | CASSQEAKRVGYTF
. | TRBJ2-2 | TRBV6-5 | . | TGTGCCAGCAGACTAGCAGACACCGGGGAGCTGTTTTTT | CASRLADTGELFF
few | TRBJ1-4 | TRBV7-9 | . | TGTGCCAGCAGCTTAGTGTCTTCGGGACTGAGGGCTTATGAAAAACTGTTTTTT | CASSLVSSGLRAYEKLFF
. | TRBJ2-3 | TRBV6-4 | TRBD2 | TGTGCCAGCAGTGCTCGGGAGGGTACAGATACGCAGTATTTT | CASSAREGTDTQYF
. | TRBJ1-5 | TRBV30 | TRBD1 | TGTGCCTGGAGTGGGGGGGACAGCGGGAATCAGCCCCAGCATTTT | CAWSGGDSGNQPQHF
. | TRBJ2-1 | TRBV5-6 | . | TGTGCCAGCAGCTTGGGGCAGCGGGTCGTCCTTGCCTACAATGAGCAGTTCTTC | CASSLGQRVVLAYNEQFF
. | TRBJ2-2 | TRBV18 | . | TGTGCCAGCTCACCGACCTCTCGCAGGGTAGCCGGGGAGCTGTTTTTT | CASSPTSRRVAGELFF
. | TRBJ2-1 | TRBV4-2 | TRBD2 | TGTGCCAGCAGCCCCTCTTGGCAGCGGGGGGGAAACAATGAGCAGTTCTTC | CASSPSWQRGGNNEQFF
few | TRBJ2-3 | TRBV5-1 | TRBD2 | TGCGCCAGCAGCATAACCGGGGGGACGCAGTATTTT | CASSITGGTQYF
. | TRBJ2-5 | TRBV7-9 | . | TGTGCCAGCAGACCGGGTGGGGAGACCCAGTACTTC | CASRPGGETQYF
. | TRBJ2-1 | TRBV6-1 | . | TGTGCCAGCCGCTGGGCCCGCAATGAGCAGTTCTTC | CASRWARNEQFF
. | TRBJ2-5 | TRBV27 | TRBD1 | TGTGCCAGCAGTGCCATCGGACAGGTCCCAACCCAGTACTTC | CASSAIGQVPTQYF
. | TRBJ1-5 | TRBV4-1 | . | TGCGCCAGCAGCCAACATAACAGGGATCAGCCCCAGCATTTT | CASSQHNRDQPQHF
. | TRBJ1-2 | TRBV10-3 | TRBD1 | TGTGCCACTTTACAGGGGAACTATGGCTACACCTTC | CATLQGNYGYTF
medium-sized | TRBJ2-7 | TRBV30 | . | TGTGCCTGGAGTGTATGGGGCGGGGGACACTACGAGCAGTACTTC | CAWSVWGGGHYEQYF
few | TRBJ1-6 | TRBV12-5 | TRBD1 | TGTGCTAGTGGCCCTGAGACAGGGAATTCACCCCTCCACTTT | CASGPETGNSPLHF
. | TRBJ1-3 | TRBV7-8 | . | TGTGCCAGCAGCTTAGCTGCCAGTTCTCCCTCTGGAAACACCATATATTTT | CASSLAASSPSGNTIYF
. | TRBJ2-7 | TRBV14 | TRBD2 | TGTGCCAGCAGCCAGCTAACTAGCGGAAAGACGTTCTACGAGCAGTACTTC | CASSQLTSGKTFYEQYF